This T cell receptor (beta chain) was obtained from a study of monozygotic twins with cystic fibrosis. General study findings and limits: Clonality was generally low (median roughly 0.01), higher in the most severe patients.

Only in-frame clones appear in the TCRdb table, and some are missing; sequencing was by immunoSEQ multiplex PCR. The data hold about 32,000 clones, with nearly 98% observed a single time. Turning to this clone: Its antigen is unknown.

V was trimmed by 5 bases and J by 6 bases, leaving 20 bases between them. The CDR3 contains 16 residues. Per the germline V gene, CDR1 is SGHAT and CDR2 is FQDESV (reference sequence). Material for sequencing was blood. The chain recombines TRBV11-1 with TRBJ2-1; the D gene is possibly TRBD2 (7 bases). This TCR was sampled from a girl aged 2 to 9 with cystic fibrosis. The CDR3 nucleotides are TGTGCCAGCAGCCCCCGGGACCCAGGGGAGGGCAATGAGCAGTTCTTC. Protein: CASSPRDPGEGNEQFF.